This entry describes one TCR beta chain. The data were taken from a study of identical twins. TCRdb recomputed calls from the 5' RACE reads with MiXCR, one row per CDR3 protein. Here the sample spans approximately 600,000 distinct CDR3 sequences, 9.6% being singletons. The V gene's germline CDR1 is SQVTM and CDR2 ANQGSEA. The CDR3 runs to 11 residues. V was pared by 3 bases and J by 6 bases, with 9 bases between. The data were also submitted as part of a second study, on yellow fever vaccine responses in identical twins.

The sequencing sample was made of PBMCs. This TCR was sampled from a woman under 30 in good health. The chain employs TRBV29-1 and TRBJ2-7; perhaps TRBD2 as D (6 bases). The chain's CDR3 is CSVEGGIEQYF. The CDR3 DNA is TGCAGCGTTGAGGGGGGTATCGAGCAGTACTTC.